Below are 16 T cell receptor beta chains sequenced from a single sample in a study of blood T cell repertoires in COVID-19. Sequencing used immunoSEQ multiplex PCR; TCRdb keeps in-frame clones, though not all of them. Seen here are about 200,000 clones, about 85% observed once, and the top ten hold around 5.2%. The sample was peripheral blood. All receptors come from a woman of 80 years or more with acute or convalescent COVID-19.

Here the CDR3 DNA reads TGTGCCTGGAGTCTAACGGGTTGGAATTTTGAAAAACTGTTTTTT. Translation: CAWSLTGWNFEKLFF. The J gene is TRBJ1-4, the V gene TRBV30; D is unresolved. The CDR3 loop spans 15 amino acids. V was shortened by 2 bases and J by 7 bases, with 17 bases between the two germline ends. CDR1 and CDR2 from the germline V gene are GTSNPN and SVGIG (reference sequence).

The J gene is TRBJ2-1, the V gene TRBV5-1; 7 nucleotides agree with TRBD2. This CDR3 has 12 amino acids. CDR1 and CDR2 from the germline V gene are SGHRS and YFSETQ. V was pared by 7 bases and J by 9 bases, with 7 bases of the junction left unmatched. The CDR3 DNA reads TGCGCCAGCGGCGGACTAGGGGTTGAGCAGTTCTTC. This gives the protein CASGGLGVEQFF.

The chain recombines TRBV11-3 with TRBJ2-1; D perhaps matches TRBD2 (6 bases). The CDR3 loop spans 15 amino acids. Germline CDR1 SGHNT, CDR2 YENEEA. V gave up 5 bases and J gave up 5 bases, with 16 bases separating them. This CDR3 is CASSPGAGTNNEQFF. CDR3 DNA: TGTGCCAGCAGCCCCGGAGCGGGTACGAACAATGAGCAGTTCTTC.

This chain uses TRBV29-1 with TRBJ2-5, with a possible D match to TRBD2 (6 bases). Germline CDR1 reads SQVTM; CDR2 reads ANQGSEA. V dropped 8 bases and J dropped 4 bases, with 14 bases sitting between them. The length of the CDR3 is 12 residues. CDR3 nucleotide sequence: TGCAGCAATAAGGGAGGAGGAGAGACCCAGTACTTC. Translating it yields CSNKGGGETQYF.

This sequence joins TRBV5-1 and TRBJ1-2; tentative D call: TRBD1 (5 bases). V was pared by 0 bases and J by 6 bases, with 9 bases between. Looked up from germline, CDR1 is SGHRS and CDR2 is YFSETQ. The CDR3 is made up of 13 amino acids. The CDR3 DNA reads TGCGCCAGCAGCTTGGGCAGGGCAAATGGCTACACCTTC. It translates to CASSLGRANGYTF.

This clone was observed a handful of times. The chain carries TRBV7-2 and TRBJ2-5; D possibly corresponds to TRBD2 (5 bases). V was shortened by 2 bases and J by 5 bases, with 15 bases between the two germline ends. CDR3 length: 15 residues. Germline V CDR1 and CDR2: SGHTA, FQGNSA. The CDR3, as DNA: TGTGCCAGCAGCTTACGGCGCGGGCAGAGGGAGACCCAGTACTTC. Translating it yields CASSLRRGQRETQYF. Variable domain in full (rest from reference TRBV7-2 and TRBJ2-5): GAGVSQSPSNKVTEKGKDVELRCDPISGHTALYWYRQSLGQGLEFLIYFQGNSAPDKSGLPSDRFSAERTGGSVSTLTIQRTQQEDSAVYLCASSLRRGQRETQYFGPGTRLLVL.

The chain employs TRBV3-1 (or the pseudogene TRBV3-2) and TRBJ2-1; 11 bases are shared with TRBD2. Germline loops: CDR1 LGHDT, CDR2 YNNKEL (reference sequence). CDR3 length: 17 amino acids. V lost 1 base, J lost 6 bases, and 8 bases stayed unmatched. The CDR3 sequence is CASSQAGTSGPTNEQFF. In DNA form, the CDR3 reads TGTGCCAGCAGCCAAGCCGGGACTAGCGGCCCAACCAATGAGCAGTTCTTC.

The V and J genes are TRBV9 and TRBJ1-5; 9 bases are a match to TRBD1. The CDR3 runs 15 residues. Germline CDR1 reads SGDLS; CDR2 reads YYNGEE. The V segment lost 3 bases and the J segment 7 bases; nucleotides outside the gene matches: 8. The CDR3 DNA is TGTGCCAGCAGCGGAGGGGGACAGGGATGGCAGCCCCAGCATTTT. Translation: CASSGGGQGWQPQHF.

A word on this clone: Different DNA sequences within this sample yield the same CDR3. The chain joins TRBV5-1 to TRBJ1-1; tentative D call: TRBD1 (5 bases). The germline CDR1 and CDR2 sequences are SGHRS and YFSETQ. V lost 0 bases to trimming and J lost 4 bases, with 10 bases between them. The CDR3 is 14 amino acids. DNA for the CDR3: TGCGCCAGCAGCTTGGTCGCGGGGGGCACTGAAGCTTTCTTT. Protein sequence: CASSLVAGGTEAFF.

The V and J genes are TRBV10-3 and TRBJ2-2; TRBD2 matches at 12 bases. CDR1 and CDR2 (germline): ENHRY, SYGVKD. The CDR3 has 16 amino acids. Trimming took 3 bases from V and 5 from J; bases not matched to a gene: 4. The CDR3 sequence: CAISDRLAGGTGELFF. The CDR3 nucleotides are TGTGCCATCAGTGATAGGCTAGCGGGAGGGACCGGGGAGCTGTTTTTT.

The genes are TRBV6-5 and TRBJ2-1, with 9 positions matching TRBD2. CDR1 and CDR2 (germline): MNHEY, SVGAGI. This CDR3 is built from 16 residues. V lost 2 bases, J lost 10 bases, and 12 bases stayed unmatched. CDR3 nucleotide sequence: TGTGCCAGCAGTTACGGCGGGAGGGCCCTCTCAAACGAGCAGTTCTTC. Residues: CASSYGGRALSNEQFF.

The chain has TRBV2 and TRBJ2-7; 7 bases agree with TRBD1. Germline V gives CDR1 SNHLY, CDR2 FYNNEI. This CDR3 spans 12 amino acids. Trimming at V came to 8 bases and at J to 2 bases, leaving 3 bases not matched to a gene. Here the CDR3 DNA reads TGTGCCAGCGCAGGGGGTCCCTACGAGCAGTACTTC. Its translation is CASAGGPYEQYF.

CDR3 sequence reads: CASSLNRGPNEQFF. The CDR3 bases are TGCGCCAGCAGCTTGAACAGGGGGCCCAATGAGCAGTTCTTC. The V and J genes are TRBV5-1 and TRBJ2-1; 9 bases agree with TRBD1. The CDR3 length is 14 residues. Trimming took 1 base from V and 6 from J; bases not matched to a gene: 2. CDR1 and CDR2 from the germline V gene are SGHRS and YFSETQ. The variable domain in full, completed from reference TRBV5-1 and TRBJ2-1, reads KAGVTQTPRYLIKTRGQQVTLSCSPISGHRSVSWYQQTPGQGLQFLFEYFSETQRNKGNFPGRFSGRQFSNSRSEMNVSTLELGDSALYLCASSLNRGPNEQFFGPGTRLTVL.

The V call is TRBV28, the J call TRBJ2-1; 8 nucleotides align to TRBD2. The CDR3 runs 15 residues. Germline assignment: CDR1 MDHEN and CDR2 SYDVKM. The ends lost 6 bases at V and 15 bases at J; junction bases unmatched: 19. CDR3 DNA sequence: TGTGCCAGCAGCCAACTAGCGGAGCGAATGGGATCGCGGTTCTTC. Translating it yields CASSQLAERMGSRFF.

This chain joins TRBV5-1 and TRBJ1-2; 10 nucleotides line up with TRBD1. Per germline, CDR1 SGHRS and CDR2 YFSETQ. V lost 3 bases and J lost 3; bases outside the gene matches: 2. This CDR3 has 14 residues. In DNA, the CDR3 is TGCGCCAGCAGCTGGGACAGGGGTTACTATGGCTACACCTTC. Protein: CASSWDRGYYGYTF. Supplemented by reference TRBV5-1 and TRBJ1-2, the full variable domain reads KAGVTQTPRYLIKTRGQQVTLSCSPISGHRSVSWYQQTPGQGLQFLFEYFSETQRNKGNFPGRFSGRQFSNSRSEMNVSTLELGDSALYLCASSWDRGYYGYTFGSGTRLTVV.

The chain uses TRBV2 and TRBJ2-5; TRBD2 matches at 7 bases. The CDR3 has 18 amino acids. CDR1 is SNHLY and CDR2 is FYNNEI in the germline V gene. V shed 0 bases, J shed 2 bases, and the junction held 12 bases outside the gene matches. CDR3 loop: CASSEAPGGGSGQETQYF. The CDR3 DNA reads as TGTGCCAGCAGTGAAGCGCCCGGCGGGGGTAGCGGGCAAGAGACCCAGTACTTC.